The 21 T cell receptor beta chains presented below share a single source sample, sequenced in a study of blood T cell repertoires in COVID-19. Method: immunoSEQ multiplex PCR; TCRdb's copy keeps in-frame clones and lacks some. Of some 98,000 clones listed, 84% are singletons. The source material was peripheral blood. These receptors were taken from a man in his fifties or sixties with acute or convalescent COVID-19.

The V gene is TRBV7-8, the J gene TRBJ1-4; D remains ambiguous. Trimming pared 3 bases from V and 12 bases from J, leaving 17 bases between. The germline gives CDR1 SGHVS, CDR2 FQNEAQ. There are 14 residues in the CDR3. In nucleotides, the CDR3 is TGTGCCAGCAGCTTCCGAGGAGGAGCATGGGAACTGTTTTTT. Protein: CASSFRGGAWELFF.

The V and J genes are TRBV7-2 and TRBJ2-7; D possibly corresponds to TRBD2 (5 bases). V lost 4 bases, J lost 0 bases, and 16 bases lay in between. Germline CDR1 and CDR2: SGHTA and FQGNSA. The CDR3 extends over 16 amino acids. CDR3 sequence: CASSSGLHAGSYEQYV. As DNA, the CDR3 is TGTGCCAGCAGCTCCGGACTCCACGCCGGCTCCTACGAGCAGTACGTC.

This rearrangement joins TRBV4-3 to TRBJ1-6; D is unresolved. CDR1 LGHNA and CDR2 YSLEER come from the germline V gene. The CDR3 totals 13 residues. The germline V and J ends were trimmed by 1 base and 13 bases, with 11 bases remaining between them. The CDR3 region is CASSQAVIEPLHF. CDR3 DNA sequence: TGCGCCAGCAGCCAAGCCGTCATTGAGCCCCTCCACTTT.

The chain links TRBV4-2 to TRBJ2-1; D perhaps matches TRBD2 (6 bases). The CDR3 length is 16 residues. Looked up from germline, CDR1 is LGHNA and CDR2 is YNFKEQ. Deletions cut 0 bases from V and 3 bases from J, with 12 bases between. This chain's CDR3 is CASSQDPAGYYNEQFF. DNA of the CDR3: TGTGCCAGCAGCCAAGATCCCGCGGGGTACTACAATGAGCAGTTCTTC.

The chain employs TRBV3-1 (or the pseudogene TRBV3-2) and TRBJ1-1; 8 bases match TRBD1. CDR1 is LGHDT and CDR2 is YNNKEL in the germline V gene (reference sequence). The trim removed 4 bases at V and 3 bases at J, leaving 10 bases unmatched. This CDR3 has 16 amino acids. CDR3 bases: TGTGCCAGCAGCCGGGCGTACAGGGGGTGGCACACTGAAGCTTTCTTT. Translating gives CASSRAYRGWHTEAFF.

This sequence joins TRBV18 and TRBJ2-1, with 8 positions matching TRBD1. In germline, CDR1 is KGHSH, CDR2 LQKENI. Trimming removed 5 bases from V and 9 bases from J; junction bases left unmatched: 6. The CDR3 length is 13 residues. The CDR3 reads CASSGTGRGEQFF. For the CDR3, the DNA is TGTGCCAGCTCAGGGACAGGACGGGGTGAGCAGTTCTTC.

The gene calls are TRBV9 and TRBJ1-2, with 7 positions matching TRBD1. The V gene's germline CDR1 is SGDLS and CDR2 YYNGEE. The CDR3 runs to 16 residues. The J segment lost 3 bases and the V segment lost 4 bases, leaving 12 bases of the junction unmatched. CDR3 region: CASSSRQDRSYYGYTF. As DNA, the CDR3 is TGTGCCAGCAGCTCCCGCCAGGACAGGTCCTACTATGGCTACACCTTC.

V and J are TRBV11-3 and TRBJ2-3, with 9 bases aligning to TRBD1. Germline V CDR1 and CDR2: SGHNT, YENEEA. J gave up 1 base and V 8 bases, and 7 bases lay outside the gene matches. CDR3 length: 15 amino acids. The CDR3: CASGDRGDGTDTQYF. The CDR3 coding sequence is TGTGCCAGCGGAGACAGGGGGGATGGCACAGATACGCAGTATTTT.

CDR3 protein: CASSSPPNTYEQYF. The CDR3 nucleotides are TGTGCCAGCAGTTCCCCTCCTAATACCTACGAGCAGTACTTC. This sequence joins TRBV27 and TRBJ2-7, with D unresolved. V was trimmed by 4 bases and J by 2 bases, leaving 12 bases between them. The germline V gene has CDR1 MNHEY and CDR2 SMNVEV (reference sequence). CDR3 size: 14 residues.

The rearrangement links TRBV18 to TRBJ1-2; D possibly corresponds to TRBD1 (5 bases). Trimming pared 5 bases from V and 0 bases from J, leaving 7 bases between. This CDR3 spans 13 amino acids. The germline gives CDR1 KGHSH, CDR2 LQKENI. As DNA, the CDR3 is TGTGCCAGCTCAGACAGTTCTAACTATGGCTACACCTTC. It yields the protein CASSDSSNYGYTF. Complete variable domain (other parts from reference TRBV18 and TRBJ1-2): NAGVMQNPRHLVRRRGQEARLRCSPMKGHSHVYWYRQLPEEGLKFMVYLQKENIIDESGMPKERFSAEFPKEGPSILRIQQVVRGDSAAYFCASSDSSNYGYTFGSGTRLTVV.

The CDR3 bases are TGTGCCAGCAGCCCACAGGGGAGTGTAGCCAAAAACATTCAGTACTTC. Its protein product is CASSPQGSVAKNIQYF. The V call is TRBV7-2, the J call TRBJ2-4; the match to TRBD1 covers 7 bases. This CDR3 is 16 amino acids long. V lost 5 bases and J lost 0; bases outside the gene matches: 7. Germline CDR1 and CDR2: SGHTA and FQGNSA.

In this sample, this clone turned up a few times. CDR3 sequence reads: CASSPELVTLRDGYTF. The CDR3 DNA sequence: TGCGCCAGCAGCCCTGAGCTGGTGACACTCCGCGATGGCTACACCTTC. The chain employs TRBV4-1 and TRBJ1-2; D call uncertain. The CDR3 extends over 16 amino acids. Germline lookup yields CDR1 MGHRA and CDR2 YSYEKL. Trimming stripped 4 bases from V and 6 bases from J, with 21 bases between.

The chain employs TRBV10-3 and TRBJ1-2; no firm D call. V shed 3 bases and J shed 8 bases, with 16 bases lying between them. Germline V gene data show CDR1 as ENHRY and CDR2 as SYGVKD. This CDR3 spans 14 amino acids. The CDR3 DNA sequence: TGTGCCATCAGTGAAAGCGGAGCTCTCGACGGCTACACCTTC. It yields the protein CAISESGALDGYTF.

The chain is built from TRBV7-8 and TRBJ1-6; TRBD1 is a possible D gene (6 bases). Deletions cut 2 bases from V and 1 base from J, with 12 bases between. This CDR3 region has 17 residues. Germline V gene sequence: CDR1 SGHVS, CDR2 FQNEAQ. The CDR3 DNA reads TGTGCCAGCAGCTTAACGGGGGGGGCGTCCTATAATTCACCCCTCCACTTT. As protein: CASSLTGGASYNSPLHF.

The gene calls are TRBV19 and TRBJ1-2; D gene uncertain. The CDR3 sequence is 11 residues long. Germline assignment: CDR1 LNHDA and CDR2 SQIVND (reference sequence). Trimming took 3 bases from V and 5 from J, leaving 4 bases between them. The CDR3: CASSIQYGYTF. The CDR3 nucleotides are TGTGCCAGTAGTATCCAGTATGGCTACACCTTC.

The rearrangement uses TRBV28 and TRBJ1-5, with 7 bases that match TRBD1. CDR1 is MDHEN and CDR2 is SYDVKM in the germline V gene. This CDR3 contains 13 residues. The V gene end was trimmed by 2 bases and the J gene end by 8 bases; junction bases not matched to a gene: 3. Here the CDR3 DNA reads TGTGCCAGCAGTTTAGACAGGGTCAAGCCCCAGCATTTT. Translation: CASSLDRVKPQHF.

The gene calls are TRBV27 and TRBJ2-5; D remains unclear. Germline lookup yields CDR1 MNHEY and CDR2 SMNVEV (reference sequence). Trimming left V 5 bases short and J 1 base short, with 8 bases between. The CDR3 contains 13 residues. The CDR3 protein is CASSPLGQETQYF. The CDR3, as DNA: TGTGCCAGCAGTCCCCTCGGCCAAGAGACCCAGTACTTC.

This chain links TRBV2 with TRBJ2-7; 10 bases are a match to TRBD1. V was clipped by 6 bases and J by 1 base; unmatched bases: 12. This CDR3 is 17 amino acids long. Per the germline V gene, CDR1 is SNHLY and CDR2 is FYNNEI. The CDR3, as DNA: TGTGCCAGCAGAGGGGGGACAGGGGTTATTCAGTCCTACGAGCAGTACTTC. Its translation: CASRGGTGVIQSYEQYF.

The chain employs TRBV4-1 and TRBJ1-1; 7 bases line up with TRBD1. V shed 1 base, J shed 11 bases, and the junction held 19 bases outside the gene matches. The CDR3 has 17 residues. Germline V gene lookup returns CDR1 MGHRA and CDR2 YSYEKL. The CDR3 DNA reads as TGCGCCAGCAGCCAAGGGACGACAGGGCTAGTTCGTTCGGGGGCTTTCTTT. Residues: CASSQGTTGLVRSGAFF.

This chain joins TRBV6-4 and TRBJ2-5; TRBD1 matches at 7 bases. CDR3 length: 13 residues. Per the germline V gene, CDR1 is MRHNA and CDR2 is SNTAGT. V lost 8 bases, J lost 3 bases, and 6 bases stayed unmatched. The CDR3 spells CASSPGGKETQYF. The CDR3, as DNA: TGTGCCAGCTCCCCAGGGGGTAAAGAGACCCAGTACTTC.

The V call is TRBV28, the J call TRBJ2-2, with 8 bases that match TRBD1. CDR3 length: 13 amino acids. Trimming removed 6 bases from V and 5 bases from J; junction bases left unmatched: 2. The germline V gene has CDR1 MDHEN and CDR2 SYDVKM. CDR3 protein: CASSRQGTGELFF. The CDR3 DNA reads as TGTGCCAGCAGCCGACAGGGGACCGGGGAGCTGTTTTTT.